This T cell receptor (beta chain) is drawn from a study of lymphopenia after photon versus proton radiotherapy. Whole-study findings and limits: Relative stability marked proton patients; photon patients lost diversity and naive cells. Post-nadir TCR diversity decline inversely tracked overall survival among those who died. After the lymphocyte nadir, photon-treated repertoires showed oligoclonal expansion, especially of CD8+ Temra cells.

As to this clone: What it recognizes is unknown.

TCRdb keeps only in-frame clones here, not all; method: immunoSEQ multiplex PCR. Here the sample spans about 26,000 clones, approximately 85% being singletons. The J segment lost 10 bases and the V segment lost 4 bases, leaving 20 bases of the junction unmatched. Per the germline V gene, CDR1 is ENHRY and CDR2 is SYGVKD. CDR3 length equals 18 residues. J is TRBJ1-1 and V is TRBV10-3, with 11 bases that match TRBD1. The specimen was peripheral blood, collected from a patient treated with photon-based radiotherapy. The clonotype originates from a young man with gastric cancer. This CDR3 reads CAISAGPGQGDFGTGAFF. The CDR3 DNA reads TGTGCCATCAGTGCCGGACCGGGACAGGGGGATTTCGGCACCGGAGCTTTCTTT.